This is a list of T cell receptor beta chains from one sample in a study of cytomegalovirus exposure and HLA in healthy donors. Some clones are missing from TCRdb's copy, which holds only in-frame ones; the method was immunoSEQ multiplex PCR. The sample has approximately 130,000 clones; around 70% are singletons. Sample: PBMCs. The receptor source for this set is a woman in her sixties or seventies in good health and CMV-seropositive. The conserved cysteine and the conserved F or W are not part of the CDR3 here. The size field is filled for only some rows; it gives once, few, many or a size class.

J	V	length	size	CDR3
TRBJ1-5	TRBV6-6	13	once	ASIRQVGSNQPQH
TRBJ1-1	TRBV7-9	14	few	SSSPVARGQNTEAF
TRBJ1-1	TRBV10-3	11	NA	AIRRTGPPEAF
TRBJ2-5	TRBV19	15	NA	ASSIGGRDTLQETQY
TRBJ2-2	TRBV5-4	11	NA	ATAGGYTGELF
TRBJ2-1	TRBV10-1	13	NA	ASSAEAGTVNEQF
TRBJ1-1	TRBV5-1	13	NA	ASSLSLAGATEAF
TRBJ2-7	TRBV4-1	13	once	ASSQDGSGDPEQY
TRBJ2-7	TRBV19	14	NA	ASSPWGDPSSYEQY
TRBJ1-4	TRBV7-9	13	NA	ASSLGTGSNEKLF
TRBJ1-1	TRBV6-6	12	few	ASSSATGSTEAF
TRBJ2-1	TRBV20-1	9	NA	SVFWPGEQF
TRBJ1-4	TRBV7-9	13	NA	ASSPEGPSNEKLF
TRBJ1-1	TRBV6-1	11	NA	ASSEAGRSEAF
TRBJ2-5	TRBV6-1	12	few	ASVNGGAGETQY
TRBJ2-7	TRBV9	11	few	ASSDGVGYEQY
TRBJ2-2	TRBV5-1	13	NA	ASSLGTGNTGELF
TRBJ2-1	TRBV14	15	NA	ASSQEKPPRSYNEQF
TRBJ1-5	TRBV7-9	10	NA	ASRELNQSQH
TRBJ2-7	TRBV6-1	12	NA	ASSRGAGPYEQY
TRBJ1-5	TRBV6-1	13	NA	ASRLGQGANQPQH
TRBJ2-5	TRBV11-2	16	NA	ASSLELLGTEGRETQY
TRBJ1-6	TRBV2	11	NA	ASSRSGGAPLH
TRBJ2-7	TRBV6-1	12	NA	ASSDPGLVYEQY
NA	TRBV6-5	13	NA	ASSRSGTGNYEQY
TRBJ2-7	TRBV7-3	11	NA	ASSLSGEYEQY
NA	TRBV19	13	NA	ASSLPGQGSYEQY
TRBJ1-2	TRBV4-1	14	few	ASSHAGAASGYGYT
TRBJ1-4	TRBV25-1	13	NA	ASSAMRGAGEKLF
TRBJ1-1	TRBV7-9	15	NA	ASSRPGQVGRDTEAF
TRBJ1-5	TRBV5-1	11	once	ASSAQVDQPQH
TRBJ1-1	TRBV9	12	NA	ASSSTEANTEAF
TRBJ1-2	TRBV19	12	NA	ASSPPGQGSGYT
TRBJ2-5	TRBV6-1	12	NA	ASSEGQIQETQY
TRBJ1-1	TRBV6-1	12	NA	ASSEVGQGTEAF
TRBJ1-2	TRBV21-1	8	NA	ASSKEDSS
TRBJ2-7	TRBV6-5	13	NA	ASSYSRTEPYEQY
TRBJ1-2	TRBV4-1	12	NA	ASSQTTGKYGYT
TRBJ1-5	TRBV18	14	NA	ASSPVPGESNQPQH
TRBJ1-3	TRBV11-2	14	NA	ASSDPPGLSGNTIY
TRBJ2-1	TRBV29-1	12	once	SVGRSGVENEQF
TRBJ2-5	TRBV7-4	15	NA	ASSLVTGGEFRETQY
TRBJ1-2	TRBV5-1	13	NA	ASSTGHPDNYGYT
TRBJ2-2	TRBV7-2	14	NA	ASPSPDRVETGELF
TRBJ2-7	TRBV4-1	11	NA	ASSHPQGGEQY
TRBJ1-6	TRBV5-1	14	NA	ASSFRADSYNSPLH
TRBJ1-5	TRBV5-1	13	few	ASSLSTGGGQPQH
TRBJ2-7	TRBV6-5	12	few	ASSLDRVAYEQY
TRBJ1-5	TRBV5-8	9	NA	ASHRGQPQH
TRBJ1-1	TRBV6-5	14	NA	ASSYSGGGQNTEAF
TRBJ2-7	TRBV19	12	NA	ASSSRQGRNEQY
TRBJ2-7	TRBV5-1	13	NA	ASSLGGTGVYEQY
TRBJ1-3	TRBV5-1	11	NA	ASAGTSGNTIY
TRBJ1-3	TRBV4-1	14	NA	ASTPGQGPSGNTIY
TRBJ1-1	TRBV6-1	13	few	ASADRALFYTEAF
TRBJ1-2	TRBV27	12	once	ASSSGMTNYGYT
TRBJ2-3	TRBV10-1	12	NA	ASSRDLRTDTQY
TRBJ1-5	TRBV29-1	10	once	SVGRAGQPQH
TRBJ2-5	TRBV6-5	14	NA	ASSYSGTGVEETQY